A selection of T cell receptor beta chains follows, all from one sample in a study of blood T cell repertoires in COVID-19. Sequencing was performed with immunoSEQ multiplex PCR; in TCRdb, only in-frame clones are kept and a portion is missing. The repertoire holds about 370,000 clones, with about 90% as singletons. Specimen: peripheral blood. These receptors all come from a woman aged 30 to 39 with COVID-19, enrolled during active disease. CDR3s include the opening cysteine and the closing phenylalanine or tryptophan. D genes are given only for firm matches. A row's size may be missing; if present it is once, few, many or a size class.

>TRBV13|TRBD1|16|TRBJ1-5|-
TGTGCCAGCAGCGGGACTACGGGACAGGGGGGTCAGCCCCAGCATTTT
CASSGTTGQGGQPQHF
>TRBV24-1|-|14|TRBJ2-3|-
TGTGCCACCAGTGACCACGTCGTCCGGGATACGCAGTATTTT
CATSDHVVRDTQYF
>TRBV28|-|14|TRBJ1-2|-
TGTGCCAGCAGTTCCGACAGGTTGATCAGAGGCTACACCTTC
CASSSDRLIRGYTF
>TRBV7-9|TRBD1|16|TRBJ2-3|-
TGTGCCAGCAGCCTAGGGGGACAGGGATTTTGGGATACGCAGTATTTT
CASSLGGQGFWDTQYF
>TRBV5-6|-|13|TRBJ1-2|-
TGTGCCAGCAGCACCGGGGGTCGTTATGGCTACACCTTC
CASSTGGRYGYTF
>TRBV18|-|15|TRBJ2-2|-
TGTGCCAGCTCACCATTGGGGGCAATGCAAGGGGAGCTGTTTTTT
CASSPLGAMQGELFF
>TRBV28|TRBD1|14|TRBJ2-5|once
TGTGCCAGCAGTCCCGGACAGGCCCAAGAGACCCAGTACTTC
CASSPGQAQETQYF
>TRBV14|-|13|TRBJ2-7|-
TGTGCCAGCAGCCAAAACAGGGTGACAGAGCAGTACTTC
CASSQNRVTEQYF
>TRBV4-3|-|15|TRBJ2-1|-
TGCGCCAGCAGCCAAGATCATAACAGGTTCAATGAGCAGTTCTTC
CASSQDHNRFNEQFF
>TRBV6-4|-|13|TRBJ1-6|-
TGTGCCAGCAGTGAGCAGACAGATTCACCCCTCCACTTT
CASSEQTDSPLHF
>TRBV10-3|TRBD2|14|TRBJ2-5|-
TGTGCCATCAGAGAGGGACTAGCGGGAGAGACCCAGTACTTC
CAIREGLAGETQYF
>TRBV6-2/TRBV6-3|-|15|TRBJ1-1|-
TGTGCCAGCAGTTACTCCGGGGGAGGAGGGACTGAAGCTTTCTTT
CASSYSGGGGTEAFF
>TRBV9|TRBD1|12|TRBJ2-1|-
TGTGCCAGCAGCTCGGGACAGTTAGAGCAGTTCTTC
CASSSGQLEQFF
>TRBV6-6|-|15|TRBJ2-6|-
TGTGCCAGCAGTTACCGGGGGTTTGGGGCCAACGTCCTGACTTTC
CASSYRGFGANVLTF
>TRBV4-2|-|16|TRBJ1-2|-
TGTGCCAGCAGCCAAGACACACAGGGAGCTAACTATGGCTACACCTTC
CASSQDTQGANYGYTF
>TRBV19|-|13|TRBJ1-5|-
TGTGCCAGTAGTATGGACAGCCATCAGCCCCAGCATTTT
CASSMDSHQPQHF
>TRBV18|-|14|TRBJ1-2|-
TGTGCCAGCTCACCCCAGGGAGGAAACTATGGCTACACCTTC
CASSPQGGNYGYTF
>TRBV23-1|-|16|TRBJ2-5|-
TGCGCCAGCACCGACCCCCGGACAGCGTTACAAGAGACCCAGTACTTC
CASTDPRTALQETQYF
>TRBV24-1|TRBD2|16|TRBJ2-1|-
TGTGCCACCAGCGAGAACTTCTTAGCGGGTTTCAATGAGCAGTTCTTC
CATSENFLAGFNEQFF
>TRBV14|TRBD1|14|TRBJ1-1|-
TGTGCCAGCAGCGCGACAGGGGGGGAAACTGAAGCTTTCTTT
CASSATGGETEAFF
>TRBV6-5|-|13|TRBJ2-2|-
TGTGCCTCGGTTCAAGAAAACACCGGGGAGCTGTTTTTT
CASVQENTGELFF
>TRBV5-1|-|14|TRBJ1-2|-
TGCGCCAGCAGCTTGGTACAGGGAGTGAGTGGCTACACCTTC
CASSLVQGVSGYTF
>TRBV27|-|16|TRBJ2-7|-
TGTGCCAGCAGTTTACCGACGGGACATATGTCCTACGAGCAGTACTTC
CASSLPTGHMSYEQYF
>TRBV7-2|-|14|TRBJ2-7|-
TGTGCCAGCAGCTTAGATAGATCTTTCTACGAGCAGTACTTC
CASSLDRSFYEQYF
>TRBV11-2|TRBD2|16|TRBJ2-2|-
TGTGCCAGCAGGGGACTAGCGGGAGCTAACACCGGGGAGCTGTTTTTT
CASRGLAGANTGELFF
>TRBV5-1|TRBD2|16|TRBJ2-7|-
TGCGCCAGCAGCTTGGCCGGCGGGGGGAGGGCCTACGAGCAGTACTTC
CASSLAGGGRAYEQYF
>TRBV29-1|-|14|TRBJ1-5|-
TGCAGCGTGGGGGGGGTCGGAGGCAATCAGCCCCAGCATTTT
CSVGGVGGNQPQHF